The next 5 T cell receptor beta chains were all read from a single sample in a study of CD8+CD57+ T cells in acquired aplastic anemia. It was genomic DNA that served as the template for profiling TCR beta VDJ and CDR3. TCRdb recomputed calls from the reads with MiXCR, one row per CDR3 protein. The profile shows over 150,000 distinct CDR3 sequences, 40% to 65% of them singletons. An expansion of CD8+CD57+ cells by flow cytometry had been shown in patients chosen for sequencing. The sequencing input was sorted CD4+, CD8+, or CD8+CD57+ T cells (not recorded which) from PBMCs. These receptors were collected from a human donor with aplastic anemia.

This chain uses TRBV6-2 or TRBV6-3 with TRBJ1-1; possibly TRBD1 for D (5 bases). This CDR3 has 15 amino acids. Germline lookup yields CDR1 MNHEY and CDR2 SVGEGT. V dropped 6 bases and J dropped 2 bases, with 16 bases sitting between them. CDR3 residues: CASRPILGVNTEAFF. CDR3 sequence (DNA): TGTGCCAGCAGACCTATATTGGGGGTAAACACTGAAGCTTTCTTT.

This clonotype was counted at least ten times. This chain joins TRBV12-3 or TRBV12-4 and TRBJ2-7; weak D call: TRBD1 (5 bases). The CDR3 totals 14 residues. V lost 2 bases, J lost 6 bases, and 14 bases lay in between. CDR3 region: CASSLNLQVGEQYF. The CDR3 DNA sequence: TGTGCCAGCAGTTTAAACCTACAGGTGGGCGAGCAGTACTTC.

The V and J genes are TRBV5-1 and TRBJ1-1; tentatively, D is TRBD1 (5 bases). Trimming removed 0 bases at V and 4 bases at J, with 13 bases between. Germline lookup yields CDR1 SGHRS and CDR2 YFSETQ. The length of the CDR3 is 15 residues. The CDR3 is CASSLAVGVSTEAFF. The CDR3 DNA reads as TGCGCCAGCAGCTTGGCCGTAGGGGTGAGCACTGAAGCTTTCTTT.

The chain combines TRBV7-2 with TRBJ2-3; D possibly corresponds to TRBD1 (5 bases). This CDR3 is 14 amino acids long. CDR1 SGHTA and CDR2 FQGNSA come from the germline V gene. V was cut by 5 bases and J by 6 bases, with 15 bases left in between. CDR3 in DNA: TGTGCCAGCAGCCGGACACTAACACTCGATACGCAGTATTTT. Residues: CASSRTLTLDTQYF.

CDR3 residues: CASSLGQGEDTQYF. For the CDR3, the DNA is TGTGCCAGCAGCTTGGGACAAGGGGAGGATACGCAGTATTTT. The V gene is TRBV5-6, the J gene TRBJ2-3; D could derive from TRBD1 or TRBD2 (5 bases each). The germline V gene has CDR1 SGHDT and CDR2 YYEEEE. Trimming removed 0 bases from V and 6 bases from J, with 11 bases in between. The CDR3 is made up of 14 amino acids.